This entry concerns a single T cell receptor beta chain. Its antigen specificity is not known. Per-base qualities were not stored, and no clone one base away is much larger. Enrolling through a virtual design, the prospective study's participants ranged in age from roughly 18 to 89 years and lived across about two dozen United States geographic areas. In the prospective study, cohorts were assigned on the basis of participant-reported clinical history obtained from a screening survey and a study questionnaire. For ImmuneRACE Cohort 3, a participant was defined as recovered based on two consecutive negative NP/OP PCR tests, clearance by a healthcare professional, or resolution of symptoms. In the prospective study, whole blood, serum and a nasopharyngeal or oropharyngeal swab were collected from each participant by mobile phlebotomists. Additional blood draws and questionnaires over a 2-month period could optionally be provided by prospective study participants. Before DNA extraction, blood samples from the prospective study were shipped at room temperature or frozen.

These data originate in a study of blood T cell repertoires in COVID-19 (dated by TCRdb to the early 2020s). The study in broad terms: Samples covering the acute and convalescent phases of COVID-19 were provided by collaborators in the United States, Italy and Spain. The repertoires were made available in a free public database intended to serve as a resource for research on the immune response to SARS-CoV-2. Sample metadata almost always included a de-identified subject ID, COVID-19 status, age in years and sex. Where available, HLA class I and class II types were taken from metadata supplied by the sample provider and were not determined by assay-based typing. Subjects who had been exposed to COVID-19, were actively infected with it, or had recovered from it provided the deeply sampled blood TCRbeta repertoires that made up the dataset. Samples were obtained from the ongoing ImmuneRACE study (first 160 participants) and from some 1,200 subjects provided by 6 global collaborators. The material from the prospective study consisted of cDNA or gDNA derived from T cells, B-cell-depleted T cells, or PBMCs.

TCRbeta CDR3 regions were amplified from genomic DNA using the immunoSEQ Assay, a bias-controlled multiplex PCR. As for the original processing: The number of nucleated cells in each sample was estimated from the amplification of reference gene primers within the assay. To quantify the absolute abundance of each unique TCRbeta CDR3 rearrangement, sequence reads were collapsed and filtered. For each sample, productive Simpson clonality was calculated as the square root of Simpson's diversity index over productive rearrangements. As stored in TCRdb, this immuneACCESS dataset retains in-frame rearrangements with V and J assigned. A fraction of the clones does not appear; measured against another copy, unresolved V genes explain less than half of the discrepancy, and the remainder lacks a known reason. The V and J calls and the clone size are those of that table, but D and trimming were determined from the DNA. The sample profile shows about 250,000 clones; about nine tenths of them were found once. The ten top clones hold 1.5% to 2% of the sample.

Overall results and qualifications from the work: Clinical and demographic metadata were provided uncurated, with the amount varying by source and participant.

The germline V gene encodes CDR1 LNHDA and CDR2 SQIVND (reference sequence). Spanning cysteine to phenylalanine, the CDR3 consists of 14 amino acids. The retained sequence is limited to the CDR3, 42 bases, with the frame set at the first base. The sequenced sample consisted of PBMCs or T cells enriched from blood (not recorded which). The chain employs TRBV19 and TRBJ2-1, with TRBD2 perhaps the D gene, on 6 matching bases. The source of this sequence is a man aged 35-49 years who had recovered from COVID-19. The CDR3 region reads CAPRRGPPSNEQFF. DNA sequence: TGTGCGCCCCGGCGGGGTCCTCCGTCCAATGAGCAGTTCTTC. Supplemented by the reference TRBV19 and TRBJ2-1 proteins around the CDR3, the complete variable domain is DGGITQSPKYLFRKEGQNVTLSCEQNLNHDAMYWYRQDPGQGLRLIYYSQIVNDFQKGDIAEGYSVSREKKESFPLTVTSAQKNPTAFYLCAPRRGPPSNEQFFGPGTRLTVL.